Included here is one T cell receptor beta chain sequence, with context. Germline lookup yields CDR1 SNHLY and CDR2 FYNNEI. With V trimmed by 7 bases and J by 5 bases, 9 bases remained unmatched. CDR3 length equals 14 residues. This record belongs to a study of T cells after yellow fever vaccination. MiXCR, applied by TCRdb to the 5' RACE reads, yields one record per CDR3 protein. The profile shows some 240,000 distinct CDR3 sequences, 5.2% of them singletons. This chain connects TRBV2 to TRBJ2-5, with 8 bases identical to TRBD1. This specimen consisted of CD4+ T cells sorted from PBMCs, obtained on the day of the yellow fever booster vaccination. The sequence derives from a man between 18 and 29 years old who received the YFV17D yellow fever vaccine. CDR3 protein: CASNSDRDVETQYF. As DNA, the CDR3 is TGTGCCAGCAATTCGGACAGGGATGTCGAGACCCAGTACTTC.